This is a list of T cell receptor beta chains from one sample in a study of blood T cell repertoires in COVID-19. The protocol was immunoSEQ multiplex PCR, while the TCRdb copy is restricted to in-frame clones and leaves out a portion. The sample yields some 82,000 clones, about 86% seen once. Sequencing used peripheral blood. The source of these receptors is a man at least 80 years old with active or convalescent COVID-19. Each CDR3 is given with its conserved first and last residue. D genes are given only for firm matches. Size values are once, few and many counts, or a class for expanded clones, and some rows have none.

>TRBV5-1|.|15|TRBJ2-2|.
TGCGCCAGCAGCCTCCGGGGGATCAACACCGGGGAGCTGTTTTTT
CASSLRGINTGELFF
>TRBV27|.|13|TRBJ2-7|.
TGTGCCAGCAGTTTATGGGGGCTCGGCGAGCAGTACTTC
CASSLWGLGEQYF
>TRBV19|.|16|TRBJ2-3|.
TGTGCCAGTACCCTAGGAAGGACAGCTGTCACAGATACGCAGTATTTT
CASTLGRTAVTDTQYF
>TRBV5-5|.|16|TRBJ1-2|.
TGTGCCAGCAGCCTGGACGGGCCCCAAGGGAGGTATGGCTACACCTTC
CASSLDGPQGRYGYTF
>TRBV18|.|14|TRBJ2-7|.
TGTGCCAGCGGAGGGTTGAGGAGCTCCTACGAGCAGTACTTC
CASGGLRSSYEQYF
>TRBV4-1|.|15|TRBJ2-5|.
TGCGCCAGCAGCCAGAGCTTAGGACAGCAAGAGACCCAGTACTTC
CASSQSLGQQETQYF
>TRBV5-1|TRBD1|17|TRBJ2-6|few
TGCGCCAGCAAACAGGGACAGGGGGCTACTGGGGCCAACGTCCTGACTTTC
CASKQGQGATGANVLTF
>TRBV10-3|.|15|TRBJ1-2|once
TGTGCCATCAGTGAGACGGTGACAGATCTCTATGGCTACACCTTC
CAISETVTDLYGYTF
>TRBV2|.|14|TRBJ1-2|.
TGTGCCAGCAGCGCGGGTCTTACTTTTAATGGCTACACCTTC
CASSAGLTFNGYTF
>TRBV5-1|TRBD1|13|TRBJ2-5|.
TGCGCCAGCAGCCGGGACAGAAAAGAGACCCAGTACTTC
CASSRDRKETQYF